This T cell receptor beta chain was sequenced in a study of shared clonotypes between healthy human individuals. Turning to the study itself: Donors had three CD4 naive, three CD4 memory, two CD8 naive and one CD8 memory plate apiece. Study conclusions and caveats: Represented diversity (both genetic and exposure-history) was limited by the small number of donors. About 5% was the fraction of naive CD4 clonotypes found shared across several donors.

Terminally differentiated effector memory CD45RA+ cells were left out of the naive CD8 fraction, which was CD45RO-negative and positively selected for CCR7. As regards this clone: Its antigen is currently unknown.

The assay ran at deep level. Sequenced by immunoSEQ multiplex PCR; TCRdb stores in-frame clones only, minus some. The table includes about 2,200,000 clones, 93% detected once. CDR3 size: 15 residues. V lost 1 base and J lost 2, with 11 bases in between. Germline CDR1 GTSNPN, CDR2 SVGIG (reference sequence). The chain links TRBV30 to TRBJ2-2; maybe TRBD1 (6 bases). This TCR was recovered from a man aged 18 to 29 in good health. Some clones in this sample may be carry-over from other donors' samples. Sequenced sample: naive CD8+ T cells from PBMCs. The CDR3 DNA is TGTGCCTGGAGTGGAATGGACAGTAACACCGGGGAGCTGTTTTTT. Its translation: CAWSGMDSNTGELFF. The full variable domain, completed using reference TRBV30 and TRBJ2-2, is SQTIHQWPATLVQPVGSPLSLECTVEGTSNPNLYWYRQAAGRGLQLLFYSVGIGQISSEVPQNLSASRPQDRQFILSSKKLLLSDSGFYLCAWSGMDSNTGELFFGEGSRLTVL.